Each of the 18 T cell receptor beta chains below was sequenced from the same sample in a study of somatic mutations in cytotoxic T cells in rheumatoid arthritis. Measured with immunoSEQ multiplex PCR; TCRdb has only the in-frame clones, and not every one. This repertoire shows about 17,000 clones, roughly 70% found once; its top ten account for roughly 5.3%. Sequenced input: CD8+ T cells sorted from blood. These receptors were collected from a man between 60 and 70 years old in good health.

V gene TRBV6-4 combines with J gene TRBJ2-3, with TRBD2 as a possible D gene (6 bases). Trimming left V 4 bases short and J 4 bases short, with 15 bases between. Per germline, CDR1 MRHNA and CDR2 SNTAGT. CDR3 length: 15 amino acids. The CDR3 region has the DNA TGTGCCAGCAGTGTGCGGGGAGAGGGCCCAGATACGCAGTATTTT. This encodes CASSVRGEGPDTQYF.

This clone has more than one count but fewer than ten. The CDR3 here is CASSPGLSDYEQYF. For the CDR3, the DNA is TGCGCCAGCAGCCCAGGGCTGTCGGACTACGAGCAGTACTTC. J is TRBJ2-7 and V is TRBV4-3, with D possibly TRBD1 on 5 matching bases. CDR3 length equals 14 residues. V was pared by 4 bases and J by 3 bases, with 13 bases between. CDR1 LGHNA and CDR2 YSLEER come from the germline V gene.

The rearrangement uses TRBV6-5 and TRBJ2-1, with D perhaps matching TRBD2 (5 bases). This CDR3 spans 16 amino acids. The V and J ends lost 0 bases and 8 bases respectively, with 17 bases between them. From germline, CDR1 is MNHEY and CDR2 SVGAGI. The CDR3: CASSYSTGVASDEQFF. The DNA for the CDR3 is TGTGCCAGCAGTTACTCGACCGGGGTAGCTTCTGATGAGCAGTTCTTC.

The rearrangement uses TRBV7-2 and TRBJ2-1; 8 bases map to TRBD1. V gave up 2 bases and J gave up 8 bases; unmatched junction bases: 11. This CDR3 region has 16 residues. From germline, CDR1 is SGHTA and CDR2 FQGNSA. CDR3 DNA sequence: TGTGCCAGCAGCTTATGGGACAGGACAACCGGCGATGAGCAGTTCTTC. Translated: CASSLWDRTTGDEQFF.

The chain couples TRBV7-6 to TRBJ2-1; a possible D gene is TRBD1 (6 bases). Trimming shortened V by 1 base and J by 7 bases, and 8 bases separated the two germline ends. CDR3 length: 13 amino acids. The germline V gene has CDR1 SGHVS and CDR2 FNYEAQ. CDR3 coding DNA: TGTGCCAGCAGCTTAGGAGGACAGAATGAGCAGTTCTTC. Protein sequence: CASSLGGQNEQFF.

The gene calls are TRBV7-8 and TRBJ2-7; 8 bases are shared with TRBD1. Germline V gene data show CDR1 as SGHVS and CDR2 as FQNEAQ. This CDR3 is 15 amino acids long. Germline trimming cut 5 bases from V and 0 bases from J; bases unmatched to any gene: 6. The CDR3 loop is CASSRQGADSYEQYF. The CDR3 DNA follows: TGTGCCAGCAGCCGGCAGGGGGCAGACTCCTACGAGCAGTACTTC.

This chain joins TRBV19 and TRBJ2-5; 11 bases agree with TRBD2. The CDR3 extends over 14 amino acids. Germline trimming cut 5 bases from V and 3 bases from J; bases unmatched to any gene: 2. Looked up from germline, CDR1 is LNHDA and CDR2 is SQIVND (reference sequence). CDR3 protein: CASSVLAGEETQYF. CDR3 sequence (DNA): TGTGCCAGTAGTGTACTAGCGGGGGAAGAGACCCAGTACTTC. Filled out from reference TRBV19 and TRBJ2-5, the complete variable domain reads DGGITQSPKYLFRKEGQNVTLSCEQNLNHDAMYWYRQDPGQGLRLIYYSQIVNDFQKGDIAEGYSVSREKKESFPLTVTSAQKNPTAFYLCASSVLAGEETQYFGPGTRLLVL.

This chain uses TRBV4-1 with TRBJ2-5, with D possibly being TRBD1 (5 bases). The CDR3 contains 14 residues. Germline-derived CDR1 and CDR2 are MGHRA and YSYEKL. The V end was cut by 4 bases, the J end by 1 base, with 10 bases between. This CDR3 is CASSRGSSQETQYF. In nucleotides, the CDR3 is TGCGCCAGCAGCCGGGGCAGTTCCCAAGAGACCCAGTACTTC.

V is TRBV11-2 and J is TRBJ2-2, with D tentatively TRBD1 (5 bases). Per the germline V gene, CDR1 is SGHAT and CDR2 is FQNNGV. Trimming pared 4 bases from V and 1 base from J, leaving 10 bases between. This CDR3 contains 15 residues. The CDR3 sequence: CASSSRALNTGELFF. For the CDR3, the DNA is TGTGCCAGCAGCTCCAGGGCCTTGAACACCGGGGAGCTGTTTTTT.

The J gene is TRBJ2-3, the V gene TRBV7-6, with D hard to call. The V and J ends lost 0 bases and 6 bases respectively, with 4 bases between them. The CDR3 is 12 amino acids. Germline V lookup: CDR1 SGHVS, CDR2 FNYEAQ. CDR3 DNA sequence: TGTGCCAGCAGCTTAGCTTCTGATACGCAGTATTTT. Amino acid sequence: CASSLASDTQYF.

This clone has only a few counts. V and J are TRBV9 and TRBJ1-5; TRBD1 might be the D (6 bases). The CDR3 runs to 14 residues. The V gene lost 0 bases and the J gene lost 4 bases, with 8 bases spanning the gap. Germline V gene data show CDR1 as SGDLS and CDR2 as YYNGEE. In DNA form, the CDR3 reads TGTGCCAGCAGCGTAGGGGGGCCGAATCAGCCCCAGCATTTT. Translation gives CASSVGGPNQPQHF.

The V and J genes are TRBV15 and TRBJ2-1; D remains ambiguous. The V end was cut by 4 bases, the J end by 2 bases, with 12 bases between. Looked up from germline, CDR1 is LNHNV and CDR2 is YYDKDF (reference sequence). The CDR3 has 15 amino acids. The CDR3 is CATSTTVAAYNEQFF. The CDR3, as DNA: TGTGCCACCAGCACTACCGTGGCGGCCTACAATGAGCAGTTCTTC.

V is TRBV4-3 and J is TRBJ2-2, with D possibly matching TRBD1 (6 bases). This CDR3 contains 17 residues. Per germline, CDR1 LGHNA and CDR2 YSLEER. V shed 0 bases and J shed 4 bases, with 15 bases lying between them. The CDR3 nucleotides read TGCGCCAGCAGCCAAGACACAGGGACACTTACCACCGGGGAGCTGTTTTTT. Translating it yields CASSQDTGTLTTGELFF.

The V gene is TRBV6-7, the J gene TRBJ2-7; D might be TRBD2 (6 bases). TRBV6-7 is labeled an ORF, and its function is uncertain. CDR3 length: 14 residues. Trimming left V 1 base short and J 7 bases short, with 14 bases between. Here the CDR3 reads CASSYWPAAGEQYF. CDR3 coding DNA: TGTGCCAGCAGTTACTGGCCGGCCGCGGGGGAGCAGTACTTC.

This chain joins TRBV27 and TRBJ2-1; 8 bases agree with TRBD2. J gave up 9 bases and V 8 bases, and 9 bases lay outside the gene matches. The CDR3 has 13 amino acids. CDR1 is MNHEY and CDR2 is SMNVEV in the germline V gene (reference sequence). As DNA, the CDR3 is TGTGCCAGCGCAAGCGGGGGCACTTTTGAGCAGTTCTTC. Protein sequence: CASASGGTFEQFF.

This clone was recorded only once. The CDR3 DNA is TGCGCCAGCAGCCCATATGACGGGACTAGCGGCACAGATACGCAGTATTTT. Its protein is CASSPYDGTSGTDTQYF. This chain connects TRBV4-3 to TRBJ2-3, with 10 bases fitting TRBD2. CDR3 length equals 17 residues. The V segment lost 4 bases and the J segment 1 base; nucleotides outside the gene matches: 8. CDR1 is LGHNA, CDR2 YSLEER, per germline.

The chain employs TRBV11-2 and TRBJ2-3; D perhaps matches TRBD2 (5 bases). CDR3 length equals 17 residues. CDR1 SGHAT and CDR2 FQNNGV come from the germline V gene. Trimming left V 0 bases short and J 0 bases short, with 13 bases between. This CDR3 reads CASSLEAVAYSTDTQYF. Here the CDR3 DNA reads TGTGCCAGCAGCTTAGAGGCCGTAGCGTATAGCACAGATACGCAGTATTTT.

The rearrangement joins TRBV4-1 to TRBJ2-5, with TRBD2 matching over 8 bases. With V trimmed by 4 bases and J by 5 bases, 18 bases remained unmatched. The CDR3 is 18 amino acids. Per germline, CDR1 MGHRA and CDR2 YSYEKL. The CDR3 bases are TGCGCCAGCAGCCCAAGTCTCGGGGGGGGCGAGGGTTGGGAGACCCAGTACTTC. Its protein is CASSPSLGGGEGWETQYF.